The rows below give T cell receptor beta chains drawn from one sample of a study of cytomegalovirus exposure and HLA in healthy donors. Sequencing was performed with immunoSEQ multiplex PCR; in TCRdb, only in-frame clones are kept and a portion is missing. This sample yields about 160,000 clones, of which roughly 79% are seen a single time; approximately 13% belongs to the top ten. Source material: PBMCs. These receptors all come from a woman aged 45 to 65 in good health and CMV-seronegative. CDR3s include the opening cysteine and the closing phenylalanine or tryptophan. The D gene is left open where the match is weak. The listing skips clone size in some rows; elsewhere it reads once, few, many or a size class.

j_call,d_call,clone_size,v_call,cdr3_nt,cdr3_aa
TRBJ2-1,-,few,TRBV28,TGTGCCAGCAGATGGGCAGGACTCTACAATGAGCAGTTCTTC,CASRWAGLYNEQFF
TRBJ1-1,-,-,TRBV7-9,TGTGCCAGCAGCCCAAGGGGTTCCCCGGACACTGAAGCTTTCTTT,CASSPRGSPDTEAFF
TRBJ1-2,TRBD1,-,TRBV7-2,TGTGCCAGCAGCTTAAACAGGGGTGGGAATGGCTACACCTTC,CASSLNRGGNGYTF
TRBJ2-3,-,-,TRBV2,TGTGCCAGCAGTGAAGTCTCAGATACGCAGTATTTT,CASSEVSDTQYF
TRBJ1-2,-,-,TRBV28,TGTGCCAGCAGTTTAGTTGTCACCACAGGCTATGGCTACACCTTC,CASSLVVTTGYGYTF
TRBJ2-2,-,-,TRBV5-8,TGTGCCAGCAGCTTGCGGGGGGCGGACACCGGGGAGCTGTTTTTT,CASSLRGADTGELFF
TRBJ2-2,TRBD1,-,TRBV11-3,TGTGCCAGCAGCAGTGGACAGGGCAACACCGGGGAGCTGTTTTTT,CASSSGQGNTGELFF
TRBJ2-7,TRBD2,-,TRBV7-2,TGTGCCAGCAGCTTAAGGCTAGCGGGAGCCTACGAGCAGTACTTC,CASSLRLAGAYEQYF
TRBJ2-5,TRBD2,-,TRBV9,TGTGCCAGCAGCCCCCGACTAGCGGGAGAGGAGACCCAGTACTTC,CASSPRLAGEETQYF
TRBJ1-1,-,once,TRBV7-9,TGTGCCAGCAGCTCCGCTGCAACCCCCGGGAGCACTGAAGCTTTCTTT,CASSSAATPGSTEAFF
TRBJ1-2,-,-,TRBV7-2,TGTGCCAGCAGCCCCTATCAGGGTGGAAGCTATGGCTACACCTTC,CASSPYQGGSYGYTF
TRBJ1-1,-,-,TRBV21-1,TGTGCCAGCAGCAAGGGACAGGGAACGGCGGCTTTCTTT,CASSKGQGTAAFF
TRBJ1-5,-,few,TRBV2,TGTGCCAGCAGTGGTCTAGGGGGTCAGCCCCAGCATTTT,CASSGLGGQPQHF
TRBJ2-7,TRBD2,-,TRBV7-9,TGTGCCAGCAGCGGCTGGACTAGCGGGAGCTACGAGCAGTACTTC,CASSGWTSGSYEQYF
TRBJ1-5,-,-,TRBV7-9,TGTGCCAGCAGCTTAGATGTGGGAGGCTATAGCAATCAGCCCCAGCATTTT,CASSLDVGGYSNQPQHF
TRBJ2-5,TRBD1,-,TRBV7-9,TGTGCCAGCAGCGCCCGACAGGGGTCCGGGACCCAGTACTTC,CASSARQGSGTQYF
TRBJ2-5,-,-,TRBV6-5,TGTGCCAGCAGGCCAGGGATCGCCTCGGAGACCCAGTACTTC,CASRPGIASETQYF
TRBJ1-4,-,-,TRBV18,TGTGCCAGCTCACCACTTACTCCCCCTAATGAAAAACTGTTTTTT,CASSPLTPPNEKLFF
TRBJ2-1,-,once,TRBV5-1,TGCGCCAGCAGCCTCCAGGGGGGCCTTACGAATGAGCAGTTCTTC,CASSLQGGLTNEQFF
TRBJ2-2,-,once,TRBV10-3,TGTGCCATTACAAGGACAGAGAACACCGGGGAGCTGTTTTTT,CAITRTENTGELFF
TRBJ1-2,-,-,TRBV6-6,TGTGCCAGCAGCCCAGGACTGGACCCTGGCTACACCTTC,CASSPGLDPGYTF
TRBJ2-5,TRBD2,-,TRBV7-3,TGTGCCAGCAGCCCGGGGAGGGAAGAGACCCAGTACTTC,CASSPGREETQYF
TRBJ2-6,TRBD1,once,TRBV27,TGTGCCAGCAGTTTATTGGGGACAGGGATTTCTGGGGCCAACGTCCTGACTTTC,CASSLLGTGISGANVLTF
TRBJ1-3,TRBD1,-,TRBV5-1,TGCGCCAGCAGCCCGGAAACAGGGGTAAAGAGGAACACCATATATTTT,CASSPETGVKRNTIYF
TRBJ2-6,-,-,TRBV11-2,TGTGCCAGCAGCCAGTCGTGGGCTTCTGGGGCCAACGTCCTGACTTTC,CASSQSWASGANVLTF
TRBJ2-5,-,-,TRBV7-9,TGTGCCAGCAGCTCCACAACTCTATTCGACAGGGTAGGGGGGGAGACCCAGTACTTC,CASSSTTLFDRVGGETQYF
TRBJ2-1,-,-,TRBV27,TGTGCCGTTGCCGTCTCCGGGACACGGTTCTTC,CAVAVSGTRFF
TRBJ2-3,-,once,TRBV19,TGTGCCAGCAACAGGGTTTGGACAGATACGCAGTATTTT,CASNRVWTDTQYF
TRBJ1-4,-,-,TRBV27,TGTGCCAGCAGTACATTTAATGAAAAACTGTTTTTT,CASSTFNEKLFF
TRBJ1-5,TRBD1,-,TRBV28,TGTGCCAGCAGTCTCAGACAGGGAAGCGGCAATCAGCCCCAGCATTTT,CASSLRQGSGNQPQHF
TRBJ1-1,-,-,TRBV7-9,TGTGCCAGCAGCTTCGTGAACACTGAAGCTTTCTTT,CASSFVNTEAFF
TRBJ2-7,-,-,TRBV5-5,TGTGCCAGCAGCCCGTGGAAAAGGGGCTACGAGCAGTACTTC,CASSPWKRGYEQYF
TRBJ2-3,-,-,TRBV7-6,TGTGCCAGCAGCTACGGAGGCAGCACAGATACGCAGTATTTT,CASSYGGSTDTQYF
TRBJ2-2,TRBD2,-,TRBV7-6,TGTGCCAGCAGCTTAGCGCGGGGAGCGGGAGCCCACACCGGGGAGCTGTTTTTT,CASSLARGAGAHTGELFF
TRBJ2-7,TRBD1,-,TRBV2,TGTGCCAGCGGACAGGGCAATTTTGGAAACGAGCAGTACTTC,CASGQGNFGNEQYF
TRBJ2-3,TRBD1,-,TRBV15,TGTGCCACCAGCAGTGGACAGGGGGTGGGCACAGATACGCAGTATTTT,CATSSGQGVGTDTQYF
TRBJ1-1,-,once,TRBV5-5,TGTGCCAGCAGCGCAAGACCGACAGCCACTGAAGCTTTCTTT,CASSARPTATEAFF
TRBJ1-1,TRBD1,-,TRBV5-4,TGTGCCAGCAGCCTACCCTGGGGGACAGGGGGCTTCACTGAAGCTTTCTTT,CASSLPWGTGGFTEAFF
TRBJ1-1,-,-,TRBV28,TGTGCCAGCACGAAAAGGGGGAACACTGAAGCTTTCTTT,CASTKRGNTEAFF
TRBJ2-1,TRBD2,-,TRBV7-6,TGTGCCAGCAGCTTACAGGCGGGGGGGAACAATGAGCAGTTCTTC,CASSLQAGGNNEQFF